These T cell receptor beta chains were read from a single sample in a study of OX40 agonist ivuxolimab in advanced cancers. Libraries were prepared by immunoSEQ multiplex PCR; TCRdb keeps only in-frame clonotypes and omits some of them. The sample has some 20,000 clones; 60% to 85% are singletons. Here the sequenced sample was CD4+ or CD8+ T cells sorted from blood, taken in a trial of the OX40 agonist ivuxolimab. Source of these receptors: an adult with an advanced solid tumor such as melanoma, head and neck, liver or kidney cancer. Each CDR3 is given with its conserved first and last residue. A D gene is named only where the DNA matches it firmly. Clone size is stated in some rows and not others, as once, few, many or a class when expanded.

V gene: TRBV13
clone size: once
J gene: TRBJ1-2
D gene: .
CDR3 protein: CASSLGGGGGNYGYTF
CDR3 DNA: TGTGCCAGCAGCTTAGGCGGCGGGGGAGGTAACTATGGCTACACCTTC

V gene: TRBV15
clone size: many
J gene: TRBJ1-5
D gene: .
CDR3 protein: CATSREGRNQPQHF
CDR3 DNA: TGTGCCACCAGCAGAGAGGGACGCAATCAGCCCCAGCATTTT

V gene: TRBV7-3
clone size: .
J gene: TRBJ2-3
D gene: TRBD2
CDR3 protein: CASSLVAGRDTQYF
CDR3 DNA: TGTGCCAGCAGCTTAGTAGCGGGCAGGGATACGCAGTATTTT

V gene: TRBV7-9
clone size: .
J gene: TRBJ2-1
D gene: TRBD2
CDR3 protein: CASSPPFGTSGNDEQFF
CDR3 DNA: TGTGCCAGCAGCCCCCCATTCGGGACTAGCGGTAACGATGAGCAGTTCTTC

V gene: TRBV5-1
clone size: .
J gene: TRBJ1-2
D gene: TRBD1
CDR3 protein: CASSPGTGVKGYTF
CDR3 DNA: TGTGCCAGCAGCCCCGGGACAGGCGTCAAAGGCTACACCTTC

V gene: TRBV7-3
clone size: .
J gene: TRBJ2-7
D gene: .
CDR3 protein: CASSSGAGKGEQYF
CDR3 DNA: TGTGCCAGCAGCTCGGGGGCAGGGAAGGGCGAGCAGTACTTC

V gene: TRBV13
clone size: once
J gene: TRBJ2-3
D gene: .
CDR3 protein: CASSSGQGYTQYF
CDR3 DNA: TGTGCCAGCAGCTCCGGCCAGGGGTATACGCAGTATTTT

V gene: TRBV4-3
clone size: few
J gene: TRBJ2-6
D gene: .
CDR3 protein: CASSQESTAGANVLTF
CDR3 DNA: TGCGCCAGCAGCCAAGAAAGCACAGCTGGGGCCAACGTCCTGACTTTC

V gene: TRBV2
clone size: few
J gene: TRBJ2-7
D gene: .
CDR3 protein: CASSGAPFSYEQYF
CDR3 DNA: TGTGCCAGCAGTGGGGCCCCCTTTTCCTACGAGCAGTACTTC

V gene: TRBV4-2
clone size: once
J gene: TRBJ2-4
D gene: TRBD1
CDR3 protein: CASSQDPTGGQNIQYF
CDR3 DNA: TGTGCCAGCAGCCAAGATCCCACAGGGGGCCAAAACATTCAGTACTTC

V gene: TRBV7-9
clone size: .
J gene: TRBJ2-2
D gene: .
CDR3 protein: CASGRGSYTGELFF
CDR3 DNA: TGTGCCAGTGGGCGGGGATCCTACACCGGGGAGCTGTTTTTT

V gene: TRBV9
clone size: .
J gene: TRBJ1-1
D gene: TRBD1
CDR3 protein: CASSVVGQGALTEAFF
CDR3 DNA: TGTGCCAGCAGCGTAGTGGGACAGGGGGCCCTCACTGAAGCTTTCTTT

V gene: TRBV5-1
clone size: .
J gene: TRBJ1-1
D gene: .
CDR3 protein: CASSFGKGWENTEAFF
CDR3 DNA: TGCGCCAGCAGCTTTGGGAAAGGGTGGGAGAACACTGAAGCTTTCTTT

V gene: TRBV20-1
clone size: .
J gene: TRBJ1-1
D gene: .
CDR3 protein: CSASHTEAFF
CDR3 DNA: TGCAGTGCTAGTCACACTGAAGCTTTCTTT

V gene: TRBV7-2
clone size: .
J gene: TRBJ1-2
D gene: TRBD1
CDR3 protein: CASSLMTGTGGLYGYTF
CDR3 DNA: TGTGCCAGCAGCTTAATGACAGGGACAGGGGGCCTCTATGGCTACACCTTC

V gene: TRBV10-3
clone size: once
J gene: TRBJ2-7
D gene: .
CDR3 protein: CATRTVSSYEQYF
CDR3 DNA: TGTGCCACGAGGACGGTGAGCTCCTACGAGCAGTACTTC

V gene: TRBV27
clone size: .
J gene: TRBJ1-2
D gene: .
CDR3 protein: CASSLSTGGPYYGYTF
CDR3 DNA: TGTGCCAGCAGTTTATCGACTGGGGGGCCCTACTATGGCTACACCTTC

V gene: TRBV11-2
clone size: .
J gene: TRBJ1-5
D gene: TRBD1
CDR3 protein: CASSSTGLGNQPQHF
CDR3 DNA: TGTGCCAGCAGCTCGACAGGGCTAGGCAATCAGCCCCAGCATTTT

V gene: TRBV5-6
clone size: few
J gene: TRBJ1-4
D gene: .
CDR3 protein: CASGQSTQVSNEKLFF
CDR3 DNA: TGTGCCAGCGGTCAGTCGACACAGGTCTCTAATGAAAAACTGTTTTTT

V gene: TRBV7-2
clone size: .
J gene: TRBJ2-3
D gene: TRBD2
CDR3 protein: CASSVGLAGAPNTDTQYF
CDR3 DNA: TGTGCCAGCAGCGTTGGACTAGCGGGGGCCCCTAACACAGATACGCAGTATTTT

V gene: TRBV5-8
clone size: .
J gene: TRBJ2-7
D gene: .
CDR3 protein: CASSLAARVREQYF
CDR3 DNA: TGTGCCAGCAGCTTGGCCGCCAGGGTTCGCGAGCAGTACTTC

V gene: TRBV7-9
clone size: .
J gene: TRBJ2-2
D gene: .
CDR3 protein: CASSLEDRRTNTGELFF
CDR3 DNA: TGTGCCAGCAGCTTAGAAGACAGACGGACGAACACCGGGGAGCTGTTTTTT

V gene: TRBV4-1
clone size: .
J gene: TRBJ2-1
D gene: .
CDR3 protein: CASSPLVRADEQFF
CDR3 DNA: TGCGCCAGCAGCCCTCTGGTCAGGGCAGATGAGCAGTTCTTC

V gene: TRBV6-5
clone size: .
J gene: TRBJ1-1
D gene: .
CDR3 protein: CASSYDMILNTEAFF
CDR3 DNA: TGTGCCAGCAGTTACGATATGATCCTGAACACTGAAGCTTTCTTT

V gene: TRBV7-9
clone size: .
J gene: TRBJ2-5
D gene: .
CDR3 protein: CASSSGGAQETQYF
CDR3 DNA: TGTGCCAGCAGCTCAGGAGGGGCACAAGAGACCCAGTACTTC

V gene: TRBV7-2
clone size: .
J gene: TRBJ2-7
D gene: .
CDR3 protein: CASSPRGGTRDWGHEQYF
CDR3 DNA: TGTGCCAGCAGCCCTAGGGGGGGTACCCGCGACTGGGGCCACGAGCAGTACTTC

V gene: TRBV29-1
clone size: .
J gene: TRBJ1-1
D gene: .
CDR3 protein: CSVGYMNTEAFF
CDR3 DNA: TGCAGCGTTGGATACATGAACACTGAAGCTTTCTTT

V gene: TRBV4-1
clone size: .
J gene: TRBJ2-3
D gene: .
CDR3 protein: CASSHSSRADTQYF
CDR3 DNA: TGCGCCAGCAGCCACAGCTCCAGGGCAGATACGCAGTATTTT

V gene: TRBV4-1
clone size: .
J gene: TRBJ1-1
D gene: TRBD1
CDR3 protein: CASSKGQGRDTEAFF
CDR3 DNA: TGCGCCAGCAGCAAGGGACAGGGGAGGGATACTGAAGCTTTCTTT

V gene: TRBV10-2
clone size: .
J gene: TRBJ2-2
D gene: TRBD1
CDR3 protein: CASIPRDRDTGELFF
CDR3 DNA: TGCGCCAGCATTCCTAGGGACAGAGACACCGGGGAGCTGTTTTTT

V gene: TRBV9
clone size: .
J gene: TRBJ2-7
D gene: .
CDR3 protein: CASSVDVTSYEQYF
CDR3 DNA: TGTGCCAGCAGCGTAGATGTTACCTCCTACGAGCAGTACTTC

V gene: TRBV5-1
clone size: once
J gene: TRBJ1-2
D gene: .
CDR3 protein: CASSLNPGVSDYGYTF
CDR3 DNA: TGCGCCAGCAGCTTGAATCCTGGGGTGTCGGACTATGGCTACACCTTC

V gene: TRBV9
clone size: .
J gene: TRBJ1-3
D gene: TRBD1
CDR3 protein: CASSTRTGAGNTIYF
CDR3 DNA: TGTGCCAGCAGCACACGGACAGGGGCTGGAAACACCATATATTTT

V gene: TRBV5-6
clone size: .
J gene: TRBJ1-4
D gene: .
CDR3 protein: CASSSRDRAKLFF
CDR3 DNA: TGTGCCAGCAGCTCTCGGGACCGGGCCAAACTGTTTTTT

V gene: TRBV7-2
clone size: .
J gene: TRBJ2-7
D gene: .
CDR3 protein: CASSVNGFSYEQYF
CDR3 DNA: TGTGCCAGCAGCGTCAACGGATTCTCCTACGAGCAGTACTTC

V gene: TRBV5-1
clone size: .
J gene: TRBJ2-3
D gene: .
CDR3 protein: CASSSTPLPTDTQYF
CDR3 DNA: TGCGCCAGCAGCTCGACACCACTCCCCACAGATACGCAGTATTTT

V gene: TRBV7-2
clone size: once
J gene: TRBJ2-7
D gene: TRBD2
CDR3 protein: CASRPRLAAEQYF
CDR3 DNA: TGTGCCAGCAGACCAAGACTAGCCGCCGAGCAGTACTTC

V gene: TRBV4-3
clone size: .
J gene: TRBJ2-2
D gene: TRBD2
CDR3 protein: CASSQVWLADTGELFF
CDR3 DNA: TGCGCCAGCAGCCAAGTGTGGCTAGCGGACACCGGGGAGCTGTTTTTT

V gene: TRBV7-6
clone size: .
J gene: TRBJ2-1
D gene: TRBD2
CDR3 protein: CASSLEAGGYNEQFF
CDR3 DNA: TGTGCCAGCAGCTTAGAGGCGGGAGGGTACAATGAGCAGTTCTTC

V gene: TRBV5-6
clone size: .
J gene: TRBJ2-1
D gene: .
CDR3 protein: CASRLGRPNEQFF
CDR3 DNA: TGTGCCAGCCGCCTAGGCCGTCCCAATGAGCAGTTCTTC

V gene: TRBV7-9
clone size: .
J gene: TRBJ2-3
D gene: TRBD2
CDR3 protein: CASSFPPWTSGGSTDTQYF
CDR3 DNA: TGTGCCAGCAGCTTCCCTCCTTGGACTAGCGGGGGATCCACAGATACGCAGTATTTT

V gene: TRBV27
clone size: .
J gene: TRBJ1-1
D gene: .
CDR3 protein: CASSLGQNTEAFF
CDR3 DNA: TGTGCCAGCAGCCTGGGACAGAACACTGAAGCTTTCTTT

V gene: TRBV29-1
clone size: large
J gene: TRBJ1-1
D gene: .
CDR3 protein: CSVLGAEAFF
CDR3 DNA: TGCAGCGTCCTGGGGGCTGAAGCTTTCTTT

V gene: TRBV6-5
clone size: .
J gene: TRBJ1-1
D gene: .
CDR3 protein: CASSYKAGLTEAFF
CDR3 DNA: TGTGCCAGCAGTTACAAGGCAGGGTTGACTGAAGCTTTCTTT

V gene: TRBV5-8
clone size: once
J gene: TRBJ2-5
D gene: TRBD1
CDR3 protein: CASSARGPRETQYF
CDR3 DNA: TGTGCCAGCAGCGCTAGGGGGCCGCGGGAGACCCAGTACTTC

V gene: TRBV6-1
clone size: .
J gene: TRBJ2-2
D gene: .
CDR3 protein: CASSDWGEANTGELFF
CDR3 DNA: TGTGCCAGCAGTGACTGGGGAGAAGCGAACACCGGGGAGCTGTTTTTT

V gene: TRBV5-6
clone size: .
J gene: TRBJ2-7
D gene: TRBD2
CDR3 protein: CASSLTSGREEQYF
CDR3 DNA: TGTGCCAGCAGCTTAACTAGCGGGAGGGAGGAGCAGTACTTC

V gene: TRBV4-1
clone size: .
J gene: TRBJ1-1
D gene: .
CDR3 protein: CASSQESNTEAFF
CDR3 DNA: TGCGCCAGCAGCCAAGAGTCGAACACTGAAGCTTTCTTT

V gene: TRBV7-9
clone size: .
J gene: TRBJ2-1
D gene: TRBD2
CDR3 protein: CASSSSQGLGRTLGEQFF
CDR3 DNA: TGTGCCAGCAGCTCATCCCAAGGACTAGGTCGTACTTTGGGAGAGCAGTTCTTC

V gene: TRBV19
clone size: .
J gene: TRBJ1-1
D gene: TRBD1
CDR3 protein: CASTTSQGANTEAFF
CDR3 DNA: TGTGCCAGTACCACCTCACAGGGGGCTAACACTGAAGCTTTCTTT

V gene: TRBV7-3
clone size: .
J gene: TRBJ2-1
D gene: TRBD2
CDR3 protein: CASSLIGGTYNEQFF
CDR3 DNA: TGTGCCAGCAGCTTAATCGGGGGGACCTACAATGAGCAGTTCTTC

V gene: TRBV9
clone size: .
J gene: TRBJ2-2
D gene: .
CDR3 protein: CASGTVNTGELFF
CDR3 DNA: TGTGCCAGTGGGACGGTCAACACCGGGGAGCTGTTTTTT